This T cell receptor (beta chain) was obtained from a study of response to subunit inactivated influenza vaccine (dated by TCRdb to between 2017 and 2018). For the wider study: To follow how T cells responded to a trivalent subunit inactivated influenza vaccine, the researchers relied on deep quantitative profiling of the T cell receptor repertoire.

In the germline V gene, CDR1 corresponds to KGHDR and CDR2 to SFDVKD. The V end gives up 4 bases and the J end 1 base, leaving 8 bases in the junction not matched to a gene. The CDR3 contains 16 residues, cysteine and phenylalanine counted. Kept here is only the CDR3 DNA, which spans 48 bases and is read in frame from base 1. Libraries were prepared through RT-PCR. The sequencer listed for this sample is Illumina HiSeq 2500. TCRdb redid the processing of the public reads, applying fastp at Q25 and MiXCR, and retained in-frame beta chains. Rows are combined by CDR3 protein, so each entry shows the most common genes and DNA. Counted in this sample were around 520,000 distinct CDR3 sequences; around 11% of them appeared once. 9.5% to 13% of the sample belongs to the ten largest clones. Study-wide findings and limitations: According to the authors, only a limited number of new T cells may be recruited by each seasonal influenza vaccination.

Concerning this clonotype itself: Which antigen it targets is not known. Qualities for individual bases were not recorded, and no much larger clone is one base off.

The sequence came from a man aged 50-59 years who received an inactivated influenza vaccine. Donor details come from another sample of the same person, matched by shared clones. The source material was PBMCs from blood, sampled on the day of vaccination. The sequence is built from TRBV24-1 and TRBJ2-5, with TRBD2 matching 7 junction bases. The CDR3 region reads CATSELGTNFQETQYF. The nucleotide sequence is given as TGTGCCACCAGTGAACTCGGGACTAATTTCCAAGAGACCCAGTACTTC.